Given below is one TCR beta chain in context. The antigen remains undetermined. The assay was immunoSEQ multiplex PCR, and TCRdb's table has in-frame clones only and misses some. The sample comprises 25,000 to 30,000 clones, under 95% of which are singletons, and 2% to 2.5% rests with the top ten. This sample was included in a study of T cell clonotyping in hematopoietic cell transplantation. At the level of the study: Cytoreduction preceded collection of pretransplant recipient samples. The study's findings and limits: Without cell sorting, CD4 versus CD8 contributions remain unresolved.

The CDR3 contains 16 residues. CDR1 and CDR2 from the germline V gene are LGHNA and YSLEER. Unmatched junction bases numbered 9, after V lost 1 base and J lost 9 bases. Time point specified: recipient sample about 28 days before transplant, after cytoreduction. The receptor's source is a man aged 45-65 years with acute myeloid leukemia. Some clones in this sample may be carry-over from other donors' samples. The specimen was peripheral blood mononuclear cells, collected before stem cell transplant. The chain recombines TRBV4-3 with TRBJ2-1, with 10 bases matching TRBD2. The CDR3, as DNA: TGCGCCAGCAGCCAAGTAGCGGGGGGCCTGGCGTCTGAGCAGTTCTTC. Protein: CASSQVAGGLASEQFF.